The rows below give T cell receptor beta chains drawn from one sample of a study of OX40 agonist ivuxolimab in advanced cancers. The method was immunoSEQ multiplex PCR; TCRdb's version includes in-frame clones alone and lacks a portion of them. This table has 70,000 to 80,000 clones, over 75% appearing once. This specimen was CD4+ or CD8+ T cells sorted from blood, taken in a trial of the OX40 agonist ivuxolimab. These receptors all come from an adult with an advanced solid tumor such as melanoma, head and neck, liver or kidney cancer. The CDR3 runs from the conserved cysteine through the conserved F or W. Fields, in order: J gene, V gene, clone size, D gene, CDR3 DNA, CDR3 protein. D genes are given only for firm matches. Clone size is shown for a subset of rows, as once, few, many or a class of expanded clone.

j_call: TRBJ1-1
v_call: TRBV5-1
clone_size: few
d_call: NA
cdr3_nt: TGCGCCAGCAGCCAGGACGGGAACACTGAAGCTTTCTTT
cdr3_aa: CASSQDGNTEAFF

j_call: TRBJ2-7
v_call: TRBV7-2
clone_size: NA
d_call: TRBD1
cdr3_nt: TGTGCCAGCAGCATCGGACAGGGCTCCTACGAGCAGTACTTC
cdr3_aa: CASSIGQGSYEQYF

j_call: TRBJ2-6
v_call: TRBV19
clone_size: NA
d_call: NA
cdr3_nt: TGTGCCAGTAGTCGCAACCTAATACCTGGGGCCAACGTCCTGACTTTC
cdr3_aa: CASSRNLIPGANVLTF

j_call: TRBJ2-2
v_call: TRBV9
clone_size: NA
d_call: NA
cdr3_nt: TGTGCCAGCAGCGTAGTTCCCGGGACAAACACCGGGGAGCTGTTTTTT
cdr3_aa: CASSVVPGTNTGELFF

j_call: TRBJ1-5
v_call: TRBV19
clone_size: NA
d_call: TRBD1
cdr3_nt: TGTGCCAGTACCTCCGACAGGGACAATCAGCCCCAGCATTTT
cdr3_aa: CASTSDRDNQPQHF

j_call: TRBJ2-5
v_call: TRBV19
clone_size: NA
d_call: TRBD2
cdr3_nt: TGTGCCACCTCAAGGGGGACTAGCGGGAGGGCGTCACAAGAGACCCAGTACTTC
cdr3_aa: CATSRGTSGRASQETQYF

j_call: TRBJ2-7
v_call: TRBV9
clone_size: NA
d_call: TRBD1
cdr3_nt: TGTGCCAGCAGAGACCGGGACAGGGGATCCTACGAGCAGTACTTC
cdr3_aa: CASRDRDRGSYEQYF

j_call: TRBJ2-7
v_call: TRBV30
clone_size: once
d_call: TRBD2
cdr3_nt: TGTGCCTGGAGTCGCCAATCCAGCGGGAGGTACGAGCAGTACTTC
cdr3_aa: CAWSRQSSGRYEQYF

j_call: TRBJ2-3
v_call: TRBV30
clone_size: once
d_call: NA
cdr3_nt: TGTGCCTGGCGGTTGGAGGGAACCACAGATACGCAGTATTTT
cdr3_aa: CAWRLEGTTDTQYF

j_call: TRBJ1-5
v_call: TRBV9
clone_size: NA
d_call: NA
cdr3_nt: TGTGCCAGCAGCGTAGTGGGGGGGCGTCAGCCCCAGCATTTT
cdr3_aa: CASSVVGGRQPQHF

j_call: TRBJ2-1
v_call: TRBV9
clone_size: few
d_call: TRBD2
cdr3_nt: TGTGCCAGCAGCGATAATAGCGGGAGCCGGCTAAACAATGAGCAGTTCTTC
cdr3_aa: CASSDNSGSRLNNEQFF

j_call: TRBJ2-2
v_call: TRBV28
clone_size: NA
d_call: TRBD1
cdr3_nt: TGTGCCAGCAGGCCCGGGACAGTGAGCACCGGGGAGCTGTTTTTT
cdr3_aa: CASRPGTVSTGELFF

j_call: TRBJ1-4
v_call: TRBV15
clone_size: NA
d_call: TRBD1
cdr3_nt: TGTGCCACCAGACCAGGGACAGCAACTAATGAAAAACTGTTTTTT
cdr3_aa: CATRPGTATNEKLFF

j_call: TRBJ2-7
v_call: TRBV18
clone_size: once
d_call: NA
cdr3_nt: TGTGCCAGCTCACCAGACAGCTTCTACGAGCAGTACTTC
cdr3_aa: CASSPDSFYEQYF

j_call: TRBJ1-3
v_call: TRBV7-8
clone_size: NA
d_call: NA
cdr3_nt: TGTGCCAGCAGCTCCAACGGCGGCACCATATATTTT
cdr3_aa: CASSSNGGTIYF

j_call: TRBJ1-1
v_call: TRBV7-9
clone_size: NA
d_call: TRBD1
cdr3_nt: TGTGCCAGCAGCCTCAGGGACAGCTACACTGAAGCTTTCTTT
cdr3_aa: CASSLRDSYTEAFF

j_call: TRBJ1-5
v_call: TRBV5-1
clone_size: few
d_call: NA
cdr3_nt: TGCGCCAGCAGCTTGGATGGAGGGAATAGCAATCAGCCCCAGCATTTT
cdr3_aa: CASSLDGGNSNQPQHF

j_call: TRBJ1-1
v_call: TRBV5-1
clone_size: once
d_call: NA
cdr3_nt: TGCGCCAGCAGCTTCGGAGGGGGGAAGAACACTGAAGCTTTCTTT
cdr3_aa: CASSFGGGKNTEAFF

j_call: TRBJ1-5
v_call: TRBV7-9
clone_size: NA
d_call: NA
cdr3_nt: TGTGCCAGCAGCCGGGGGGACCATAGCAATCAGCCCCAGCATTTT
cdr3_aa: CASSRGDHSNQPQHF

j_call: TRBJ2-1
v_call: TRBV19
clone_size: NA
d_call: TRBD2
cdr3_nt: TGTGCCAGTAGAAGGCTAGCGGGGGACAATGAGCAGTTCTTC
cdr3_aa: CASRRLAGDNEQFF

j_call: TRBJ1-4
v_call: TRBV7-8
clone_size: NA
d_call: NA
cdr3_nt: TGTGCCAGCAGCTTAGCGCGTGAAGGGGTCGGTCTTCTGTTTTTT
cdr3_aa: CASSLAREGVGLLFF

j_call: TRBJ2-6
v_call: TRBV5-1
clone_size: NA
d_call: NA
cdr3_nt: TGCGCCAGCAGGATACAGATCTCTGGGGCCAACGTCCTGACTTTC
cdr3_aa: CASRIQISGANVLTF

j_call: TRBJ2-1
v_call: TRBV10-3
clone_size: NA
d_call: TRBD2
cdr3_nt: TGTGCCATCAGTGACGGGAGGTCGTACAATGAGCAGTTCTTC
cdr3_aa: CAISDGRSYNEQFF

j_call: TRBJ1-1
v_call: TRBV2
clone_size: NA
d_call: NA
cdr3_nt: TGTGCCAGCAGTGGGACAGAGGGGACTGAAGCTTTCTTT
cdr3_aa: CASSGTEGTEAFF

j_call: TRBJ2-2
v_call: TRBV5-4
clone_size: NA
d_call: TRBD2
cdr3_nt: TGTGCCAGCAGCTTGAAAACTAGCGGGCCCGAGCTGTTTTTT
cdr3_aa: CASSLKTSGPELFF

j_call: TRBJ2-2
v_call: TRBV18
clone_size: NA
d_call: TRBD2
cdr3_nt: TGTGCCAGCTCACCACGCCTAGCGGCCCTGAACACCGGGGAGCTGTTTTTT
cdr3_aa: CASSPRLAALNTGELFF

j_call: TRBJ1-4
v_call: TRBV28
clone_size: once
d_call: NA
cdr3_nt: TGTGCCAGCAGTTTTTTCGGGACATCTAATGAAAAACTGTTTTTT
cdr3_aa: CASSFFGTSNEKLFF

j_call: TRBJ2-1
v_call: TRBV19
clone_size: NA
d_call: NA
cdr3_nt: TGTGCCAGTAGTATGGAGCGGATCGGTCGGAATGAGCAGTTCTTC
cdr3_aa: CASSMERIGRNEQFF

j_call: TRBJ2-6
v_call: TRBV19
clone_size: once
d_call: NA
cdr3_nt: TGTGCCAGTAGTAGGGACCGCCAAGGGGCGTCTGGGGCCAACGTCCTGACTTTC
cdr3_aa: CASSRDRQGASGANVLTF

j_call: TRBJ2-1
v_call: TRBV4-1
clone_size: once
d_call: TRBD1
cdr3_nt: TGCGCCAGCAGCCAGGAGGGAACAGGGGGCACTGAGCAGTTCTTC
cdr3_aa: CASSQEGTGGTEQFF

j_call: TRBJ1-5
v_call: TRBV14
clone_size: NA
d_call: NA
cdr3_nt: TGTGCCAGCAGCCAAGCGGGGGATCAGCCCCAGCATTTT
cdr3_aa: CASSQAGDQPQHF

j_call: TRBJ1-2
v_call: TRBV7-3
clone_size: NA
d_call: NA
cdr3_nt: TGTGCCAGCAGCTCCGGGAGGTTAGGGAATGGCTACACCTTC
cdr3_aa: CASSSGRLGNGYTF

j_call: TRBJ1-2
v_call: TRBV19
clone_size: NA
d_call: NA
cdr3_nt: TGTGCCAGTAGTCTGAACGGGGAGCGGTATGGCTACACCTTC
cdr3_aa: CASSLNGERYGYTF

j_call: TRBJ2-7
v_call: TRBV21-1
clone_size: NA
d_call: NA
cdr3_nt: TGTGCCAGCAGCAAAGTGGAGGGGATGAATCCCTACGAGCAGTACTTC
cdr3_aa: CASSKVEGMNPYEQYF

j_call: TRBJ2-1
v_call: TRBV5-1
clone_size: few
d_call: NA
cdr3_nt: TGCGCCAGCAGCTTGGCGGGTAGCGGAGGCTACAATGAGCAGTTCTTC
cdr3_aa: CASSLAGSGGYNEQFF

j_call: TRBJ1-2
v_call: TRBV9
clone_size: NA
d_call: NA
cdr3_nt: TGTGCCAGCAGCTCCCGACAGGTCGTAGCCTATGGCTACACCTTC
cdr3_aa: CASSSRQVVAYGYTF

j_call: TRBJ2-7
v_call: TRBV28
clone_size: NA
d_call: NA
cdr3_nt: TGTGCCAGCAGACCCGGACAGCCTGGCTACGAGCAGTACTTC
cdr3_aa: CASRPGQPGYEQYF

j_call: TRBJ2-3
v_call: TRBV18
clone_size: NA
d_call: TRBD1
cdr3_nt: TGTGCCAGCTCACCACTACATACCGGGACAGGGGGCGATACGCAGTATTTT
cdr3_aa: CASSPLHTGTGGDTQYF

j_call: TRBJ2-7
v_call: TRBV6-6
clone_size: NA
d_call: NA
cdr3_nt: TGTGCCAGCAGCGGACTAAGCTACGAGCAGTACTTC
cdr3_aa: CASSGLSYEQYF

j_call: TRBJ1-2
v_call: TRBV7-6
clone_size: NA
d_call: NA
cdr3_nt: TGTGCCAGCAGCCCGCAAATTAACTATGGCTACACCTTC
cdr3_aa: CASSPQINYGYTF

j_call: TRBJ1-2
v_call: TRBV5-1
clone_size: NA
d_call: TRBD1
cdr3_nt: TGCGCCAGCAGCTTGAACCGACAGGGAAGCTATGGCTACACCTTC
cdr3_aa: CASSLNRQGSYGYTF

j_call: TRBJ2-1
v_call: TRBV28
clone_size: NA
d_call: TRBD1
cdr3_nt: TGTGCCAGCAGTCTGACGACAGGGGGGTGGTTCTTC
cdr3_aa: CASSLTTGGWFF

j_call: TRBJ2-7
v_call: TRBV18
clone_size: NA
d_call: TRBD2
cdr3_nt: TGTGCCAGCTCTGTGACTAGCGCAACCTACGAGCAGTACTTC
cdr3_aa: CASSVTSATYEQYF